This entry is about one TCR beta chain. This specimen comes from a study of blood T cell repertoires in COVID-19. Across the whole study: The origin of the acute and convalescent COVID-19 samples was the United States, Italy and Spain.

CDR3 length: 16 amino acids. Deletions cut 6 bases from V and 3 bases from J, with 17 bases between. Germline V gene data show CDR1 as MDHEN and CDR2 as SYDVKM. Generated by immunoSEQ multiplex PCR, the TCRdb table keeps only in-frame clones and is missing some. Of 200,000 to 250,000 clones in the sample, under 90% were seen once. The sequencing input was peripheral blood. The sequence derives from a woman aged 80 or over with acute or convalescent COVID-19. The rearrangement joins TRBV28 to TRBJ1-4; possible D gene TRBD1, 6 bases. The CDR3 loop is CASSPRGGLANEKLFF. CDR3 nucleotides: TGTGCCAGCAGCCCACGTGGGGGCTTGGCTAATGAAAAACTGTTTTTT.